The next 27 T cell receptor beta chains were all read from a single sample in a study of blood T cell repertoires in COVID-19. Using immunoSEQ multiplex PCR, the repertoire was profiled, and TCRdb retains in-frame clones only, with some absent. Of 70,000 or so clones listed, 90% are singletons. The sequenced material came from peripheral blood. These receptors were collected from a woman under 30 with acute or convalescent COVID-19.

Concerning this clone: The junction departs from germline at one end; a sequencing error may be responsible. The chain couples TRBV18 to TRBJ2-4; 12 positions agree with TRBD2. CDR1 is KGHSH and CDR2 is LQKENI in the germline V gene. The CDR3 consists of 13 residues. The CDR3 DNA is TGTGCCAGCTCACTCAGGACTAGCGGGGACCGGCACTTC. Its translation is CASSLRTSGDRHF.

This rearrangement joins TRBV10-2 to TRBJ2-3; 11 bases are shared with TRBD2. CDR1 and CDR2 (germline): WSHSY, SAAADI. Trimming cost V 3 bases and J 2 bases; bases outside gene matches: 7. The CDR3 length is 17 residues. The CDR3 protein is CASSDPGLAGDTDTQYF. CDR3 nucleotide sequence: TGCGCCAGCAGTGACCCCGGACTAGCGGGTGACACAGATACGCAGTATTTT.

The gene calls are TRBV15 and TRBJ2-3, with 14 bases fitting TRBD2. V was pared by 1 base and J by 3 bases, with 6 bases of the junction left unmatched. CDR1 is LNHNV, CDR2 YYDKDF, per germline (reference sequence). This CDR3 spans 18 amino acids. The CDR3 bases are TGTGCCACCAGCAGAGGACTAGCGGGGGGGATGATAACAGATACGCAGTATTTT. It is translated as CATSRGLAGGMITDTQYF.

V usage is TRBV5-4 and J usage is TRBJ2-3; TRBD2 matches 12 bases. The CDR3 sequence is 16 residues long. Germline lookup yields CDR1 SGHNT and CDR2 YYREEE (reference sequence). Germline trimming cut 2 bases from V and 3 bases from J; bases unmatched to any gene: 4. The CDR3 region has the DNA TGTGCCAGCAGCTTTCTAGCGGGGGGGCCAACAGATACGCAGTATTTT. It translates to CASSFLAGGPTDTQYF.

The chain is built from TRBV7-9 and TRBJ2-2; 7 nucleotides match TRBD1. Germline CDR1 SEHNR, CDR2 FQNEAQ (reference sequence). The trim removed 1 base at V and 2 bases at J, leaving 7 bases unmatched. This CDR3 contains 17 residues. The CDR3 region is CASSLGSWDRNTGELFF. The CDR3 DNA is TGTGCCAGCAGCTTAGGTAGCTGGGACAGAAACACCGGGGAGCTGTTTTTT.

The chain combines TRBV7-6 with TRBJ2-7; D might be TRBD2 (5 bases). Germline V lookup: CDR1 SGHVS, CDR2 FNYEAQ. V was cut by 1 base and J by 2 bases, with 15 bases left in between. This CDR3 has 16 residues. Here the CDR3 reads CASSLGYGERTYEQYF. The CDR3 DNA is TGTGCCAGCAGCTTAGGGTACGGGGAACGTACCTACGAGCAGTACTTC.

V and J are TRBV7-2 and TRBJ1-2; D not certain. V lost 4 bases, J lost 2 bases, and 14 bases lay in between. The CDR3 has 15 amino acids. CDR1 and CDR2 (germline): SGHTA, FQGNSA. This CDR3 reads CASSSGPAVNYGYTF. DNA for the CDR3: TGTGCCAGCAGCTCAGGTCCAGCAGTCAACTATGGCTACACCTTC.

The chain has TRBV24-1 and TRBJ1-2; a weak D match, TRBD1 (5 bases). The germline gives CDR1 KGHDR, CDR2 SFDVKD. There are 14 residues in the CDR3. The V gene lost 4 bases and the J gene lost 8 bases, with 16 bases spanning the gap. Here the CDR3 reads CATSESYRPGGYTF. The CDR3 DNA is TGTGCCACCAGTGAGTCCTACAGGCCAGGCGGCTACACCTTC.

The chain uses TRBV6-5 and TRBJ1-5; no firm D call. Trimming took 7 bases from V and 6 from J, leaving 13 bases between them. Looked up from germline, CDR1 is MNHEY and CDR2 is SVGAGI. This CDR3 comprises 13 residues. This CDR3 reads CASTLNSGQPQHF. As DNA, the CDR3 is TGTGCCAGCACGCTAAATTCAGGTCAGCCCCAGCATTTT.

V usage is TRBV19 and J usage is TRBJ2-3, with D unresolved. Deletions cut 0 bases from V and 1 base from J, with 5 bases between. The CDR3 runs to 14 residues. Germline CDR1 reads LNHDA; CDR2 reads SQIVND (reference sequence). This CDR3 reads CASSIDTGTDTQYF. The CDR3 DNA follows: TGTGCCAGTAGTATAGATACAGGCACAGATACGCAGTATTTT.

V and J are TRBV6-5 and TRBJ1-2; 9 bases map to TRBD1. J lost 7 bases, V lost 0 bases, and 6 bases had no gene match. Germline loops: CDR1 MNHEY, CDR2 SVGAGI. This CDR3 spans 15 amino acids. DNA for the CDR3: TGTGCCAGCAGTTACTCTACAGGGGGCCGTGGTGGCTACACCTTC. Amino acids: CASSYSTGGRGGYTF.

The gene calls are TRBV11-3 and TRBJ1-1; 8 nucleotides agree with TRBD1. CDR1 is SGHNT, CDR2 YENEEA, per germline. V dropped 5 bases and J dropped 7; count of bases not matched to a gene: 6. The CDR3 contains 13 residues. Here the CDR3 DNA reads TGTGCCAGCAGCGAAAGACAGGGGAATGAAGCTTTCTTT. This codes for CASSERQGNEAFF.

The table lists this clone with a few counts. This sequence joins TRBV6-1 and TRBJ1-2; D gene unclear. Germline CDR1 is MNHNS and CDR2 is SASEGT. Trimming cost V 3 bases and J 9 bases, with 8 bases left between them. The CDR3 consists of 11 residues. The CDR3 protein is CASSDRYSYTF. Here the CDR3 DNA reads TGTGCCAGCAGTGACAGGTACAGCTACACCTTC.

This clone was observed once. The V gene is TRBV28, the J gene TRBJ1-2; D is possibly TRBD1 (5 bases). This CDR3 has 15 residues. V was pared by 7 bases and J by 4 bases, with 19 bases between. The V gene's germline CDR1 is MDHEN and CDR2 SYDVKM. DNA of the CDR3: TGTGCCAGCATCCCGGGGGGGGGTCGCTTCTATGGCTACACCTTC. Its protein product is CASIPGGGRFYGYTF.

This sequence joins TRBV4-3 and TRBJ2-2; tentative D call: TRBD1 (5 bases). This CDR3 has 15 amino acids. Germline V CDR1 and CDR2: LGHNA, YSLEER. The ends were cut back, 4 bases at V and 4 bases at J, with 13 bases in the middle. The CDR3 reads CASSPGHRSTGELFF. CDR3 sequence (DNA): TGCGCCAGCAGCCCAGGACATAGGAGCACCGGGGAGCTGTTTTTT.

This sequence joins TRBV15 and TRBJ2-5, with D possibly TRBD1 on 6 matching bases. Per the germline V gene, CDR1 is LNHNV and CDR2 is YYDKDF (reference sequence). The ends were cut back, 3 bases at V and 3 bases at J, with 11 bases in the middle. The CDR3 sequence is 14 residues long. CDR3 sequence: CATSSFAGEETQYF. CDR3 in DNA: TGTGCCACCAGCAGCTTCGCAGGGGAAGAGACCCAGTACTTC.

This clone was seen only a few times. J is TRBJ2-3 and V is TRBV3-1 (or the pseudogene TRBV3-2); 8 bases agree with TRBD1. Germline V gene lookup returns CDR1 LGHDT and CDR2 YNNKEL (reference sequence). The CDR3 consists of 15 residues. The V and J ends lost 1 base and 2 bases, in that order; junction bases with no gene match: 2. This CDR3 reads CASSQGTGYTDTQYF. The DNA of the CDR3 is TGTGCCAGCAGCCAAGGGACAGGGTACACAGATACGCAGTATTTT.

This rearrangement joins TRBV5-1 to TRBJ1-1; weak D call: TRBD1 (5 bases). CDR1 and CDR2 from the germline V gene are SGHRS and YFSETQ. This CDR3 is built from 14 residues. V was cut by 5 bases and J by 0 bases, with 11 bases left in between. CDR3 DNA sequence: TGCGCCAGCAGTCAGGGTACTCTGAACACTGAAGCTTTCTTT. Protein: CASSQGTLNTEAFF.

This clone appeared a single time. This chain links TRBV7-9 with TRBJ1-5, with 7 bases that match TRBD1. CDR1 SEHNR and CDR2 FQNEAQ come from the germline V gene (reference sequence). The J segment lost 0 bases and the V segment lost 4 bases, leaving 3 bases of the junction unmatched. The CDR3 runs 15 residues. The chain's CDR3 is CASSSGTASNQPQHF. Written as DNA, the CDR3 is TGTGCCAGCAGCTCCGGGACAGCTAGCAATCAGCCCCAGCATTTT.

Here the CDR3 reads CAISELTGGDGYTF. The CDR3 DNA is TGTGCCATCAGTGAGTTGACAGGGGGTGATGGCTACACCTTC. V gene TRBV10-3 combines with J gene TRBJ1-2; 9 nucleotides agree with TRBD1. This CDR3 has 14 amino acids. V trimming: 1 base; J trimming: 6 bases; junction bases outside the gene matches: 3. CDR1 and CDR2 (germline): ENHRY, SYGVKD.

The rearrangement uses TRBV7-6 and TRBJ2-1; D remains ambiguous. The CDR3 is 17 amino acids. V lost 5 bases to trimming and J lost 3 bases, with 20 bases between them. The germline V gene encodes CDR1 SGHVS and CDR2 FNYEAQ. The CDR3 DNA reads TGTGCCAGCAGCCCGCAGTGGGTTGGCGGCCACTACAATGAGCAGTTCTTC. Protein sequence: CASSPQWVGGHYNEQFF.

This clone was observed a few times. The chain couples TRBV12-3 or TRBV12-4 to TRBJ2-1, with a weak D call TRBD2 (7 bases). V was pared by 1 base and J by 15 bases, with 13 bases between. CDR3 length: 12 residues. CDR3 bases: TGTGCCAGCAGTTTAGGGGGGGGCGGGAGGTTCTTC. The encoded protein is CASSLGGGGRFF.

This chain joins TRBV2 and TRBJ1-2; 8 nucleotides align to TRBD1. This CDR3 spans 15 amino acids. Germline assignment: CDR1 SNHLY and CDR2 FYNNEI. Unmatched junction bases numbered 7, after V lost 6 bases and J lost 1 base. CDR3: CASRAGTGSNYGYTF. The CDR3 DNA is TGTGCCAGCAGGGCTGGGACAGGAAGTAACTATGGCTACACCTTC.

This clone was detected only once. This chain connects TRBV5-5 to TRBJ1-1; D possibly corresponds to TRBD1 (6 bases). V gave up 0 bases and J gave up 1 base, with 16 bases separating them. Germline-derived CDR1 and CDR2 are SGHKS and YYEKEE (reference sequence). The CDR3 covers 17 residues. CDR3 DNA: TGTGCCAGCAGCTTGGCCATTGGGGGCTTTAAGAACACTGAAGCTTTCTTT. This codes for CASSLAIGGFKNTEAFF.

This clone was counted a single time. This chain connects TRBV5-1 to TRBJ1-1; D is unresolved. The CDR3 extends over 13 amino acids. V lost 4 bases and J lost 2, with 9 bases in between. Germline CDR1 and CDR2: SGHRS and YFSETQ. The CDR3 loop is CASSPQVNTEAFF. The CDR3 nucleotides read TGCGCCAGCAGCCCCCAGGTAAACACTGAAGCTTTCTTT.

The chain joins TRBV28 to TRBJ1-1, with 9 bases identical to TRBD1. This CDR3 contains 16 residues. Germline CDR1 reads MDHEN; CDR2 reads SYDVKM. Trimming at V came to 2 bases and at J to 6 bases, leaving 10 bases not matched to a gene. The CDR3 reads CASSLLIGQGPPEAFF. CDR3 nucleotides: TGTGCCAGCAGTTTACTCATCGGACAGGGGCCACCTGAAGCTTTCTTT.

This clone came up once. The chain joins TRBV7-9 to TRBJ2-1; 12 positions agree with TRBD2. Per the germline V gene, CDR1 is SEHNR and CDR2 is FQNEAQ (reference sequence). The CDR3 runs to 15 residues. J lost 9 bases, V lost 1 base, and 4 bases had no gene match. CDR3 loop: CASSLEGLAGREQFF. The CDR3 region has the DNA TGTGCCAGCAGCTTAGAAGGACTAGCGGGACGTGAGCAGTTCTTC.